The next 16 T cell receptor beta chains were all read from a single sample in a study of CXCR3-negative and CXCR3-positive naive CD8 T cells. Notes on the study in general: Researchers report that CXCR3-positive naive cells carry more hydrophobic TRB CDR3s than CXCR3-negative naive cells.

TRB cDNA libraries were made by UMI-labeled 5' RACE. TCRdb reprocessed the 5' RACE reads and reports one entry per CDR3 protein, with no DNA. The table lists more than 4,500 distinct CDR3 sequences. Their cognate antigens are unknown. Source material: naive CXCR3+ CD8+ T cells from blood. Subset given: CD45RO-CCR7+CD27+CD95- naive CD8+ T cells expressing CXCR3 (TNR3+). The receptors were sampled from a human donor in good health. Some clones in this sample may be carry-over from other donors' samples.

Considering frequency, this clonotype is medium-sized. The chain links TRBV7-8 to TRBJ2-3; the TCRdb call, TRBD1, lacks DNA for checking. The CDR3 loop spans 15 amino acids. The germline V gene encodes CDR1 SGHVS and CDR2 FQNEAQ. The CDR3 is CASSLDGQVTDTQYF.

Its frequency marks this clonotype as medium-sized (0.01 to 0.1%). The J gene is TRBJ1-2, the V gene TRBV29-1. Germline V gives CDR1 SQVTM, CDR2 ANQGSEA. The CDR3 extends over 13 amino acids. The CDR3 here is CSVVISMSYGYTF.

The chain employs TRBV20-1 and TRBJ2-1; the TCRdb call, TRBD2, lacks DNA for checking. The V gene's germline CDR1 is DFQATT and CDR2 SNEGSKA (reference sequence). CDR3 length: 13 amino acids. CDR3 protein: CSARVQGGNEQFF.

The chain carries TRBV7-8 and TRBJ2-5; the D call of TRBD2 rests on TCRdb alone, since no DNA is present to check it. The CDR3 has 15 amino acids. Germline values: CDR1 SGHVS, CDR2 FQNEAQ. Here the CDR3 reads CASSLIGSGEETQYF.

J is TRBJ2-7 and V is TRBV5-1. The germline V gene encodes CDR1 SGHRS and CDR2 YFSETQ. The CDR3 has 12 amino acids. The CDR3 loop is CASSLVEREQYF.

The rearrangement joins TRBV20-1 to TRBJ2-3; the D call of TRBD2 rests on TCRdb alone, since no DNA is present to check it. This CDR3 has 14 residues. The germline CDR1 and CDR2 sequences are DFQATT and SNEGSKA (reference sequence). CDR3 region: CSARPTTYTDTQYF.

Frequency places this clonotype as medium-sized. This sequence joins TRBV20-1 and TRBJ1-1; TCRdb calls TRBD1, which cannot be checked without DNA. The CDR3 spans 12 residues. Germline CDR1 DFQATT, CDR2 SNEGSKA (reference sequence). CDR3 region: CSAIPGYTEAFF.

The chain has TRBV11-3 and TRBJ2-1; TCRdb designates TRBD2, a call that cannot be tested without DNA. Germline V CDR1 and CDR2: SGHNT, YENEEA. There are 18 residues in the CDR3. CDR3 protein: CASSLGDPLAGGPNEQFF.

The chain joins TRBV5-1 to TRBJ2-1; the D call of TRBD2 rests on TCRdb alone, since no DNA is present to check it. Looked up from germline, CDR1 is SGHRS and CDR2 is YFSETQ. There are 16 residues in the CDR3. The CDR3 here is CASSFSSGATYNEQFF.

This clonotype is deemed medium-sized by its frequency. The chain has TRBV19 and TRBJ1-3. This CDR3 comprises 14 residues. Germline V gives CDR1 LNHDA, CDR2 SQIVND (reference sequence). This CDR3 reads CASSSSLSGNTIYF.

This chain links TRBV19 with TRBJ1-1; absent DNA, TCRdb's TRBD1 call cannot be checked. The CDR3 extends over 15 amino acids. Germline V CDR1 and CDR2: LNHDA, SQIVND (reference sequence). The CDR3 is CASSRPGSRFTEAFF.

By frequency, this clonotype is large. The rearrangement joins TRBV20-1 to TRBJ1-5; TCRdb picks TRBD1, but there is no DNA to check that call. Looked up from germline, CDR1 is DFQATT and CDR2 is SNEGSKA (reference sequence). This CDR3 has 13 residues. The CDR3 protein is CSARDGTAQPQHF.

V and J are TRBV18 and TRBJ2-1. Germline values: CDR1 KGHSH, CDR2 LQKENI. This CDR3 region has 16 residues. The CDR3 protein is CASSPANGIIFGEQFF.

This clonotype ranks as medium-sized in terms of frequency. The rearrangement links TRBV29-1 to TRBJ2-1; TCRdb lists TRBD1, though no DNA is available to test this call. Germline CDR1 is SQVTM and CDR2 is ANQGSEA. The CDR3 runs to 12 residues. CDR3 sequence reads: CSVGRGNNEQFF.

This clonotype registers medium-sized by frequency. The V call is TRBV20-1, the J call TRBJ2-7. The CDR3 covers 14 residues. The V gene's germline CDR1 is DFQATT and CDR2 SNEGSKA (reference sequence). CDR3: CSATRTLGLYEQYF.

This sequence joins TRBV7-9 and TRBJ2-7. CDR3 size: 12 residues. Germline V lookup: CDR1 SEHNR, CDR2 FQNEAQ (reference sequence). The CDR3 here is CASSQGDLEQYF.